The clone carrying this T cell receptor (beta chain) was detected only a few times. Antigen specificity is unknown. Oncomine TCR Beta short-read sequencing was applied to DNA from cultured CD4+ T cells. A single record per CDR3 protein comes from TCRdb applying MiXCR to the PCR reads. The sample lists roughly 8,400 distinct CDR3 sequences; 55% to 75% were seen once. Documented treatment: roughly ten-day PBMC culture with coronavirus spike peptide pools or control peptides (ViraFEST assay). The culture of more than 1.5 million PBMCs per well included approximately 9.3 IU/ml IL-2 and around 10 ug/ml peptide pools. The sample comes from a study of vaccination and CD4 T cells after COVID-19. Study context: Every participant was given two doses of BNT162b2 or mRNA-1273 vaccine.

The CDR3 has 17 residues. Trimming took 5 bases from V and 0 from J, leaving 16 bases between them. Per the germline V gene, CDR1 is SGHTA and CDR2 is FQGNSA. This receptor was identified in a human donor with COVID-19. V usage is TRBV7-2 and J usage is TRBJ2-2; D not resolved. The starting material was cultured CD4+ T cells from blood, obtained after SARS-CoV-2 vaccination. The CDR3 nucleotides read TGTGCCAGCAGCGCCGAAGGGCTAGGGACGAACACCGGGGAGCTGTTTTTT. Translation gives CASSAEGLGTNTGELFF.